Sequencing of this T cell receptor beta chain was carried out in a study of cytomegalovirus exposure and HLA in healthy donors. Overall study findings and caveats: As a later analysis revealed, most CMV-associated TCR beta chains appeared HLA-restricted.

As regards this clone: The antigen is unknown.

13 Jbeta primers and 60 Vbeta primers were used for the PCR. Some clones are missing from TCRdb's copy, which holds only in-frame ones; the method was immunoSEQ multiplex PCR. In the table there are about 160,000 clones, around 80% of which are singletons. The CDR3 is 16 amino acids. Trimming removed 6 bases from V and 1 base from J; junction bases left unmatched: 7. Germline CDR1 ENHRY, CDR2 SYGVKD. Sequenced: PBMCs. The chain links TRBV10-3 to TRBJ2-2; TRBD1 matches 8 bases. This TCR came from a woman in her forties or fifties in good health and CMV-seropositive. The CDR3 DNA follows: TGTGCCATCAGCTTTTCAGGGGGCGGGAACACCGGGGAGCTGTTTTTT. Its translation is CAISFSGGGNTGELFF.